These 25 T cell receptor beta chains came from one sample sequenced in a study of control samples from healthy donors and cancer patients. Clones were sequenced by immunoSEQ multiplex PCR, and TCRdb holds only the in-frame ones, with some missing. The data contain around 130,000 clones, about 87% of them seen just once; the ten biggest clones take up roughly 12%. Material: blood. The origin of the receptors is a man aged 25 to 40 in good health.

This rearrangement joins TRBV2 to TRBJ1-1; no clear D. Per the germline V gene, CDR1 is SNHLY and CDR2 is FYNNEI. Between the trimmed V and J ends, which lost 6 bases and 3 bases, there was a span of 11 bases. The CDR3 has 13 residues. This CDR3 is CASSGEAYTEAFF. DNA for the CDR3: TGTGCCAGCAGCGGGGAGGCGTACACTGAAGCTTTCTTT.

This clone was recorded only once. The rearrangement links TRBV11-2 to TRBJ2-1, with D possibly TRBD1 on 6 matching bases. Deletions cut 6 bases from V and 0 bases from J, with 24 bases between. Germline CDR1 and CDR2: SGHAT and FQNNGV. The CDR3 length is 19 residues. The CDR3 coding sequence is TGTGCCAGCAGTTTGGCGTGGGGGCTGCTCCTAAGCTCCTACAATGAGCAGTTCTTC. Its translation is CASSLAWGLLLSSYNEQFF. Full variable domain (outside the CDR3, taken from reference TRBV11-2 and TRBJ2-1): EAGVAQSPRYKIIEKRQSVAFWCNPISGHATLYWYQQILGQGPKLLIQFQNNGVVDDSQLPKDRFSAERLKGVDSTLKIQPAKLEDSAVYLCASSLAWGLLLSSYNEQFFGPGTRLTVL.

J is TRBJ1-1 and V is TRBV5-5, with D maybe TRBD1 (5 bases). The germline V gene has CDR1 SGHKS and CDR2 YYEKEE (reference sequence). This CDR3 has 14 residues. The germline V and J ends were trimmed by 3 bases and 2 bases, with 11 bases remaining between them. The CDR3 protein is CASSSGHLNTEAFF. CDR3 nucleotides: TGTGCCAGCAGCTCCGGACACCTAAACACTGAAGCTTTCTTT.

This clone was detected a few times. V usage is TRBV14 and J usage is TRBJ2-5, with 7 bases aligning to TRBD2. After removal of 1 base from V and 2 bases from J, the junction contained 16 bases not matched to a gene. The CDR3 is 19 amino acids. CDR1 and CDR2 from the germline V gene are SGHDN and FVKESK. Here the CDR3 reads CASSQVFRRGYQLQETQYF. In DNA form, the CDR3 reads TGTGCCAGCAGCCAAGTCTTTCGGCGGGGGTACCAACTACAAGAGACCCAGTACTTC.

This chain links TRBV14 with TRBJ1-2; D remains ambiguous. The germline CDR1 and CDR2 sequences are SGHDN and FVKESK. Trimming removed 1 base from V and 8 bases from J, with 11 bases in between. The CDR3 runs 13 residues. In DNA form, the CDR3 reads TGTGCCAGCAGCCAAGTTGATGCGTGGGGCTACACCTTC. Translating it yields CASSQVDAWGYTF.

This clone was picked up one time. V usage is TRBV3-1 (or the pseudogene TRBV3-2) and J usage is TRBJ2-3; 10 bases fit TRBD1. The length of the CDR3 is 14 residues. Unmatched junction bases numbered 3, after V lost 4 bases and J lost 5 bases. Germline V gene data show CDR1 as LGHDT and CDR2 as YNNKEL (reference sequence). CDR3 in amino acids: CASSLGTGEDTQYF. The CDR3 DNA sequence: TGTGCCAGCAGCCTGGGGACAGGGGAAGATACGCAGTATTTT.

This chain uses TRBV29-1 with TRBJ2-7; D ambiguous. This CDR3 spans 11 amino acids. V was shortened by 5 bases and J by 1 base, with 6 bases between the two germline ends. CDR1 and CDR2 (germline): SQVTM, ANQGSEA. The CDR3 sequence: CSVRVSYEQYF. CDR3 coding DNA: TGCAGCGTTCGGGTATCCTACGAGCAGTACTTC.

Turning to this clone: In the same sample, other DNA sequences code for this CDR3. The CDR3 loop is CASSQERYGYTF. CDR3 in DNA: TGTGCCAGCAGCCAAGAACGCTATGGCTACACCTTC. The chain joins TRBV3-1 (or the pseudogene TRBV3-2) to TRBJ1-2; D is uncertain. Germline V gives CDR1 LGHDT, CDR2 YNNKEL (reference sequence). This CDR3 region has 12 residues. V lost 0 bases to trimming and J lost 4 bases, with 3 bases between them.

The rearrangement links TRBV3-1 (or the pseudogene TRBV3-2) to TRBJ2-1; the D gene is possibly TRBD2 (6 bases). Germline V gene lookup returns CDR1 LGHDT and CDR2 YNNKEL (reference sequence). The CDR3 sequence is 14 residues long. V shed 1 base and J shed 9 bases, with 13 bases lying between them. The CDR3 sequence: CASSQVFGGPEQFF. CDR3 DNA sequence: TGTGCCAGCAGCCAAGTCTTCGGGGGTCCTGAGCAGTTCTTC.

V is TRBV10-1 and J is TRBJ2-1; D unresolved. The CDR3 contains 13 residues. V lost 2 bases and J 7 bases, leaving 9 bases between the germline ends. Germline V gene data show CDR1 as WNHNN and CDR2 as SYGVQD (reference sequence). The CDR3 is CASSETPGNEQFF. The CDR3 coding sequence is TGCGCCAGCAGTGAGACCCCTGGTAATGAGCAGTTCTTC.

The chain uses TRBV7-2 and TRBJ1-3; D possibly corresponds to TRBD1 (5 bases). The germline V gene has CDR1 SGHTA and CDR2 FQGNSA. CDR3 size: 14 residues. V was shortened by 5 bases and J by 0 bases, with 8 bases between the two germline ends. The CDR3 spells CASSPGSSGNTIYF. The CDR3 DNA is TGTGCCAGCAGCCCAGGGAGCTCTGGAAACACCATATATTTT.

The chain couples TRBV7-9 to TRBJ2-2; D might be TRBD2 (6 bases). Germline V gene data show CDR1 as SEHNR and CDR2 as FQNEAQ (reference sequence). This CDR3 spans 16 amino acids. V dropped 2 bases and J dropped 6 bases, with 16 bases sitting between them. CDR3 region: CASSLSAGFAPGELFF. In DNA, the CDR3 is TGTGCCAGCAGCTTAAGCGCGGGGTTTGCGCCCGGGGAGCTGTTTTTT.

The chain combines TRBV10-3 with TRBJ1-6; D is undetermined. The CDR3 has 12 amino acids. From germline, CDR1 is ENHRY and CDR2 SYGVKD. Deletions cut 4 bases from V and 6 bases from J, with 4 bases between. The chain's CDR3 is CAISASNSPLHF. The CDR3 nucleotides read TGTGCCATCAGTGCCTCTAATTCACCCCTCCACTTT.

The rearrangement links TRBV5-1 to TRBJ2-3; the D gene is possibly TRBD2 (5 bases). CDR1 and CDR2 from the germline V gene are SGHRS and YFSETQ. The CDR3 covers 13 residues. Trimming shortened V by 10 bases and J by 0 bases, and 12 bases separated the two germline ends. In DNA form, the CDR3 reads TGCGCCTCTAGGGAGAGGAGCACAGATACGCAGTATTTT. Encoded protein: CASRERSTDTQYF.

This sequence joins TRBV28 and TRBJ1-5; D is unclear. The CDR3 is 12 residues long. CDR1 is MDHEN, CDR2 SYDVKM, per germline. V lost 5 bases to trimming and J lost 10 bases, with 12 bases between them. The CDR3 DNA reads as TGTGCCAGCAGTCTCCCCTTGGGTCCCCAGCATTTT. As protein: CASSLPLGPQHF.

J is TRBJ2-5 and V is TRBV2; a weak D match, TRBD1 (5 bases). Germline V gives CDR1 SNHLY, CDR2 FYNNEI. The CDR3 extends over 15 amino acids. The V and J ends lost 2 bases and 5 bases respectively, with 15 bases between them. DNA of the CDR3: TGTGCCAGCAGTGAACCTGGATTCAAGGGGGAGACCCAGTACTTC. This translates into CASSEPGFKGETQYF.

This chain connects TRBV7-2 to TRBJ1-1; TRBD1 matches at 8 bases. Germline-derived CDR1 and CDR2 are SGHTA and FQGNSA. The CDR3 covers 15 residues. The junction had 9 bases not matched to a gene; V was cut back by 4 bases and J by 5 bases. The CDR3 nucleotides read TGTGCCAGCAGCTCTCGGACAGGGACTGGGACTGAAGCTTTCTTT. It specifies CASSSRTGTGTEAFF.

This clone showed up just once. J is TRBJ2-2 and V is TRBV7-2; 8 positions agree with TRBD1. J was trimmed by 5 bases and V by 5 bases; bases with no gene match: 4. The CDR3 is made up of 14 amino acids. Germline-derived CDR1 and CDR2 are SGHTA and FQGNSA. The DNA for the CDR3 is TGTGCCAGCAGCATCCAGGGGGCGACCGGGGAGCTGTTTTTT. Its protein product is CASSIQGATGELFF.

J is TRBJ1-3 and V is TRBV9; D is uncertain. The CDR3 runs 16 residues. In germline, CDR1 is SGDLS, CDR2 YYNGEE. V was trimmed by 0 bases and J by 0 bases, leaving 10 bases between them. The CDR3: CASSVGAGASGNTIYF. DNA of the CDR3: TGTGCCAGCAGCGTAGGGGCAGGCGCCTCTGGAAACACCATATATTTT. Full variable domain (outside the CDR3, taken from reference TRBV9 and TRBJ1-3): DSGVTQTPKHLITATGQRVTLRCSPRSGDLSVYWYQQSLDQGLQFLIQYYNGEERAKGNILERFSAQQFPDLHSELNLSSLELGDSALYFCASSVGAGASGNTIYFGEGSWLTVV.

The chain recombines TRBV30 with TRBJ1-5; D remains ambiguous. Germline V gives CDR1 GTSNPN, CDR2 SVGIG (reference sequence). V gave up 4 bases and J gave up 6 bases, with 13 bases separating them. CDR3 size: 13 residues. The CDR3 DNA reads as TGTGCCTGGACGGCTACCCCCGGTCAGCCCCAGCATTTT. Translation: CAWTATPGQPQHF.

The V gene is TRBV6-2 or TRBV6-3, the J gene TRBJ1-1, with 7 nucleotides matching TRBD1. Trimming cost V 2 bases and J 0 bases; bases outside gene matches: 6. The CDR3 extends over 16 amino acids. Germline CDR1 MNHEY, CDR2 SVGEGT. DNA of the CDR3: TGTGCCAGCAGTTACAAGACAGGGTCGGTGAACACTGAAGCTTTCTTT. Its translation: CASSYKTGSVNTEAFF.

The V and J genes are TRBV27 and TRBJ1-1; D remains ambiguous. The V gene lost 4 bases and the J gene lost 11 bases, with 20 bases spanning the gap. Per germline, CDR1 MNHEY and CDR2 SMNVEV (reference sequence). CDR3 length equals 14 residues. The DNA for the CDR3 is TGTGCCAGCAGTTATAGGGAGGGATGGTCGTTGGCTTTCTTT. The encoded protein is CASSYREGWSLAFF.

The V call is TRBV9, the J call TRBJ1-2, with D maybe TRBD1 (5 bases). CDR1 and CDR2 from the germline V gene are SGDLS and YYNGEE. This CDR3 comprises 17 residues. The V end lost 2 bases, the J end lost 4 bases, and 21 bases lay between the germline ends. The CDR3: CASSVGGQSSISYGYTF. The CDR3 DNA follows: TGTGCCAGCAGCGTGGGAGGACAAAGTAGCATATCCTATGGCTACACCTTC.

The chain links TRBV19 to TRBJ1-1; D may be TRBD1 (6 bases). The V and J ends lost 5 bases and 0 bases respectively, with 10 bases between them. The CDR3 contains 14 residues. Germline loops: CDR1 LNHDA, CDR2 SQIVND (reference sequence). CDR3 in amino acids: CASSPDRLNTEAFF. DNA for the CDR3: TGTGCCAGTAGTCCAGACAGGTTGAACACTGAAGCTTTCTTT.

The chain is built from TRBV2 and TRBJ1-2; perhaps TRBD1 as D (5 bases). Germline CDR1 is SNHLY and CDR2 is FYNNEI. The CDR3 is 15 residues long. V lost 0 bases and J 3 bases, leaving 11 bases between the germline ends. The CDR3 spells CASSEASRDYYGYTF. The DNA of the CDR3 is TGTGCCAGCAGTGAAGCATCCAGGGATTACTATGGCTACACCTTC.